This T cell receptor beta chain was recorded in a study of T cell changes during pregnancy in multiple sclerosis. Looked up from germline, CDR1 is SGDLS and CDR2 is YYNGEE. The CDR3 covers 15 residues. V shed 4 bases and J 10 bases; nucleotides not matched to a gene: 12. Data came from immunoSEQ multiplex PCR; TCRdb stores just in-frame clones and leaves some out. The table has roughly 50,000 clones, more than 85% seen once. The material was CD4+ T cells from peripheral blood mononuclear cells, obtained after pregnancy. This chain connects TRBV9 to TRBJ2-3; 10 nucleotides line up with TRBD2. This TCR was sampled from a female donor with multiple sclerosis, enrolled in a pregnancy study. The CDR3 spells CASSLTSGRPSAQYF. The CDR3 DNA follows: TGTGCCAGCAGCTTGACTAGCGGGCGGCCTTCTGCGCAGTATTTT.